This TCR beta chain was recorded in a study of blood T cell repertoires in COVID-19. Per the original methods: Estimation of nucleated cell counts relied on the amplification of reference gene primers. Clones were read by immunoSEQ multiplex PCR, and TCRdb kept only the in-frame ones, dropping some. V, J and clone size derive from that table, while D and trimming were established from the DNA sequence. The data contain roughly 100,000 clones, roughly 87% of them singletons. This TCR derives from a human donor in a cohort sampled during active COVID-19. Sequenced material: peripheral blood.

Here the CDR3 DNA reads TGTGCCAGCAGTTTACAGGGTGGGAATTCACCCCTCCACTTT. Residues: CASSLQGGNSPLHF. V usage is TRBV27 and J usage is TRBJ1-6; perhaps TRBD1 as D (5 bases). The CDR3 consists of 14 residues. Deletions cut 2 bases from V and 7 bases from J, with 9 bases between. Germline assignment: CDR1 MNHEY and CDR2 SMNVEV (reference sequence).